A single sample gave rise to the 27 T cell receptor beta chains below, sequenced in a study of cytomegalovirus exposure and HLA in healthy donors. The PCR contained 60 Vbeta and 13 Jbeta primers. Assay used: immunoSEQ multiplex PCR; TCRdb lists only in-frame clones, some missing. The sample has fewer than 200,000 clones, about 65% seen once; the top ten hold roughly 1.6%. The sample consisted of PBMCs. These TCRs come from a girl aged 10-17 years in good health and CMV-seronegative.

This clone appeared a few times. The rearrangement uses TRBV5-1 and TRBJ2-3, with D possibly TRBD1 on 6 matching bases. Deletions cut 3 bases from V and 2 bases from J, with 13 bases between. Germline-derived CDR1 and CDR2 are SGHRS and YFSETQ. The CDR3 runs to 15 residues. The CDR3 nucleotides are TGCGCCAGCAGCTATGACAGGCCTAACACAGATACGCAGTATTTT. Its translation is CASSYDRPNTDTQYF.

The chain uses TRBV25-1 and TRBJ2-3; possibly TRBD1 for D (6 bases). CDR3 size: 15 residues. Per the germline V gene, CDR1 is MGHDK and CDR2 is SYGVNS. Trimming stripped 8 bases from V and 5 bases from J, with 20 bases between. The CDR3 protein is CASAPPRGTLDTQYF. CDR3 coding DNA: TGTGCCAGCGCACCTCCGAGGGGGACGTTAGATACGCAGTATTTT.

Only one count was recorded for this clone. The CDR3 nucleotides read TGTGCCAGCTCGCCGGGACAGGGGGCGCATGAAAAACTGTTTTTT. It encodes CASSPGQGAHEKLFF. The chain has TRBV18 and TRBJ1-4; 12 positions agree with TRBD1. V trimming: 6 bases; J trimming: 6 bases; junction bases outside the gene matches: 5. CDR3 length: 15 amino acids. In germline, CDR1 is KGHSH, CDR2 LQKENI.

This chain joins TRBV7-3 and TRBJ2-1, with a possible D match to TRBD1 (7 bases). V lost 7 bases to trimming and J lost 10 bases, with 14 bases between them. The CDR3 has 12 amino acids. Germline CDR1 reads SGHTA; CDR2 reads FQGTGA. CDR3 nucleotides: TGTGCCAGCACCACAGGGGCGGGGGAGCAGTTCTTC. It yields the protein CASTTGAGEQFF.

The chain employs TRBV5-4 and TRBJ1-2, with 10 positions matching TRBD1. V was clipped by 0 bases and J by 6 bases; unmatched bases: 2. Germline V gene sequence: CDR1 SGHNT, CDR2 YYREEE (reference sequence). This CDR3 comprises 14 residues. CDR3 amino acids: CASSLGGQGHGYTF. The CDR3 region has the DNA TGTGCCAGCAGCTTGGGGGGACAGGGGCATGGCTACACCTTC. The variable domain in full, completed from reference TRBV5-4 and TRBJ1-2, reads ETGVTQSPTHLIKTRGQQVTLRCSSQSGHNTVSWYQQALGQGPQFIFQYYREEENGRGNFPPRFSGLQFPNYSSELNVNALELDDSALYLCASSLGGQGHGYTFGSGTRLTVV.

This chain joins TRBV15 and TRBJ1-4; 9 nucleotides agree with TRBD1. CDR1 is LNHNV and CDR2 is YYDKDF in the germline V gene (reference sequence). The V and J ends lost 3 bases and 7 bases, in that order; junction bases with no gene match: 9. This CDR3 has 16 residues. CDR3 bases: TGTGCCACCAGCAGCCGGGACAGGGATAGAGTTGAAAAACTGTTTTTT. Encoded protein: CATSSRDRDRVEKLFF.

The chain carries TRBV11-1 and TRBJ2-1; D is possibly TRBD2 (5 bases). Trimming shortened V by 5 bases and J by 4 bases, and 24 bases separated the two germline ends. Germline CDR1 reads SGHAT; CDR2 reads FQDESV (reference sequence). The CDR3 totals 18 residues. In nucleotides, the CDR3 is TGTGCCAGCAGCCGCGGGTCGCTCCCGGGTCCGCGGTACAATGAGCAGTTCTTC. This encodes CASSRGSLPGPRYNEQFF.

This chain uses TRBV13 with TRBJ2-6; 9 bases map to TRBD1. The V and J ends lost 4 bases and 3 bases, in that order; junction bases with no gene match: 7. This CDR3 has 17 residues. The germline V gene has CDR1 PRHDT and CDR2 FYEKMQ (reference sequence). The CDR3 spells CASSSTGGKFGANVLTF. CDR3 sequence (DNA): TGTGCCAGCAGCTCGACAGGGGGGAAGTTTGGGGCCAACGTCCTGACTTTC.

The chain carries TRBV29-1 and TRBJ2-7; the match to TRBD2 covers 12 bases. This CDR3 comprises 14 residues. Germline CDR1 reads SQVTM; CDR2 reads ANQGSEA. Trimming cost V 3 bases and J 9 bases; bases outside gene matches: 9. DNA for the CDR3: TGCAGCGTTGACGAGACTAGCGGGGGAAATGGGCAGTACTTC. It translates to CSVDETSGGNGQYF.

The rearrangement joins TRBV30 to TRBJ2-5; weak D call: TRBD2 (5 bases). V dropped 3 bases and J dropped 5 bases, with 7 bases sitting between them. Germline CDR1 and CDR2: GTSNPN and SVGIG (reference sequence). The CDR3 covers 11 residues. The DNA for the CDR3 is TGTGCCTGGAGGCCGGGGGAGACCCAGTACTTC. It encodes CAWRPGETQYF.

The chain's CDR3 is CASSFTGGDGYTF. The CDR3 nucleotides are TGCGCCAGCAGCTTCACAGGGGGTGATGGCTACACCTTC. The chain couples TRBV5-1 to TRBJ1-2, with 8 nucleotides matching TRBD1. Trimming cost V 2 bases and J 6 bases; bases outside gene matches: 3. This CDR3 has 13 residues. Per the germline V gene, CDR1 is SGHRS and CDR2 is YFSETQ.

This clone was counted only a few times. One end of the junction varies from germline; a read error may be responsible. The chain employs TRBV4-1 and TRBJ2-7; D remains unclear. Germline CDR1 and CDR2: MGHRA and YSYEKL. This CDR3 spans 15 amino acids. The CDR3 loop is CASNQMADTAYEQYF. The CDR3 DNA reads TGCGCCAGCAACCAAATGGCTGATACCGCCTACGAGCAGTACTTC.

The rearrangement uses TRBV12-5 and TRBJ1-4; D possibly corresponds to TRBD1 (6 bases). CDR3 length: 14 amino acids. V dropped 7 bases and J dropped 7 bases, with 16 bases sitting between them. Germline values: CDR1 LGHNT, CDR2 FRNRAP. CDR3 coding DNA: TGTGCTAGTGCCGCATGGGGGCCGGGTGAAAAACTGTTTTTT. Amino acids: CASAAWGPGEKLFF.

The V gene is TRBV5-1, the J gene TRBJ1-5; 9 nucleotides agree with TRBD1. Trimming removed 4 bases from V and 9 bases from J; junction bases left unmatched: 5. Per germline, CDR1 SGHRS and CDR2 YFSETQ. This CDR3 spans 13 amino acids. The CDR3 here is CASSRTGAGPQHF. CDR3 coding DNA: TGCGCCAGCAGCAGGACAGGGGCCGGGCCCCAGCATTTT.

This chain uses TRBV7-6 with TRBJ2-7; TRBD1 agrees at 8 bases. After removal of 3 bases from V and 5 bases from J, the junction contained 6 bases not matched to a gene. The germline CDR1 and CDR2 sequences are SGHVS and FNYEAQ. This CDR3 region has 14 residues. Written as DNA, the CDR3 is TGTGCCAGCAGCTTTTCGACAGGGGCCGACGAGCAGTACTTC. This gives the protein CASSFSTGADEQYF.

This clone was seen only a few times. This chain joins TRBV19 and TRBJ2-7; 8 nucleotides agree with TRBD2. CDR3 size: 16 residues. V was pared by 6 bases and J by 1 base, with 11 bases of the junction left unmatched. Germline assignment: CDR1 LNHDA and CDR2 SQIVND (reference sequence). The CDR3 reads CASSRDWVAGSYEQYF. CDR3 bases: TGTGCCAGTAGCCGGGATTGGGTAGCGGGATCCTACGAGCAGTACTTC.

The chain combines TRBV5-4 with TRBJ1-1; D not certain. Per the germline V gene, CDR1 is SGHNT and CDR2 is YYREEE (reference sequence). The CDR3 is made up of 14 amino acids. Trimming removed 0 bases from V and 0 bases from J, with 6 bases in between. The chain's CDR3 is CASSLVGMNTEAFF. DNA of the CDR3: TGTGCCAGCAGCTTGGTGGGCATGAACACTGAAGCTTTCTTT. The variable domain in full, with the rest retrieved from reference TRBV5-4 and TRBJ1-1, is ETGVTQSPTHLIKTRGQQVTLRCSSQSGHNTVSWYQQALGQGPQFIFQYYREEENGRGNFPPRFSGLQFPNYSSELNVNALELDDSALYLCASSLVGMNTEAFFGQGTRLTVV.

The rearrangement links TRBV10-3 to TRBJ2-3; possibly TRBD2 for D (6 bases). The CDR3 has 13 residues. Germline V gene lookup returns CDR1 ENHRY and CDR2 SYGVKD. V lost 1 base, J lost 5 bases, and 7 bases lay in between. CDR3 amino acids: CAISEWREDTQYF. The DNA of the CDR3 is TGTGCCATCAGTGAGTGGCGGGAAGATACGCAGTATTTT.

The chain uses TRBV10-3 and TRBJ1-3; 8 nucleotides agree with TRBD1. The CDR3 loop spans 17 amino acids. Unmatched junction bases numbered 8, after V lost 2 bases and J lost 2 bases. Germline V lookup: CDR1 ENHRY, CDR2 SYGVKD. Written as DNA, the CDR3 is TGTGCCATCAGTGAGCTGGACAGGGAGGTCCCTGGAAACACCATATATTTT. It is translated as CAISELDREVPGNTIYF.

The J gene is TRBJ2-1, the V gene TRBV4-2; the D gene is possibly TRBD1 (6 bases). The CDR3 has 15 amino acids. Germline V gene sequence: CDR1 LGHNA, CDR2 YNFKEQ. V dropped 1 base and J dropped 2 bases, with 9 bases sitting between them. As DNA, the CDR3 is TGTGCCAGCAGCCAAGGAGACAGGACCTACAATGAGCAGTTCTTC. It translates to CASSQGDRTYNEQFF.

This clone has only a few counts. The CDR3 DNA follows: TGCGCCAGCAGCCTTGGAGAGGCAACTAATGAAAAACTGTTTTTT. Amino acids: CASSLGEATNEKLFF. This rearrangement joins TRBV4-1 to TRBJ1-4, with no clear D. The CDR3 spans 15 residues. Germline assignment: CDR1 MGHRA and CDR2 YSYEKL. Trimming shortened V by 4 bases and J by 0 bases, and 9 bases separated the two germline ends.

CDR3 loop: CASSPPRGIGTQYF. In DNA form, the CDR3 reads TGTGCCAGCAGCCCTCCCCGCGGGATTGGGACCCAGTACTTC. This chain connects TRBV6-5 to TRBJ2-5; TRBD2 might be the D (6 bases). Trimming took 6 bases from V and 7 from J, leaving 18 bases between them. The CDR3 consists of 14 residues. The V gene's germline CDR1 is MNHEY and CDR2 SVGAGI.

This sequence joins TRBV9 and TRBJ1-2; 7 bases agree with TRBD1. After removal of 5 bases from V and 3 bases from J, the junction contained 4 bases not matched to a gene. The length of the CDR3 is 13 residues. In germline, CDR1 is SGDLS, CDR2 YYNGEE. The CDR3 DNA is TGTGCCAGCAGAAGACAGGGCGACTATGGCTACACCTTC. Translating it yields CASRRQGDYGYTF.

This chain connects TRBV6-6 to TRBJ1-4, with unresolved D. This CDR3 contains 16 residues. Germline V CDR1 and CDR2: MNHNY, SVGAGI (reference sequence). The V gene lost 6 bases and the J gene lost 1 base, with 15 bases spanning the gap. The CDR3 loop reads CASSPPERRTNEKLFF. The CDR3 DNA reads TGTGCCAGCAGCCCCCCTGAGAGGAGAACTAATGAAAAACTGTTTTTT.

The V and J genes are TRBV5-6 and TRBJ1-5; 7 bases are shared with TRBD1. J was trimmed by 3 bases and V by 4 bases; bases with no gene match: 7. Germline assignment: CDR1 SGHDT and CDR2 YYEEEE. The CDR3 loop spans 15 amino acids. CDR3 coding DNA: TGTGCCAGCAGCCTCCGGGACAGTGACAATCAGCCCCAGCATTTT. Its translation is CASSLRDSDNQPQHF.

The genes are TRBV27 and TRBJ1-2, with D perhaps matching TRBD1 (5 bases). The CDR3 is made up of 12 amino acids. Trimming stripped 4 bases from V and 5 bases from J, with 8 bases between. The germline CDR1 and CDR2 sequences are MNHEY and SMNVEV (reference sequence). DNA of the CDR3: TGTGCCAGCAGTTATCAGGGTTATGGCTACACCTTC. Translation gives CASSYQGYGYTF.

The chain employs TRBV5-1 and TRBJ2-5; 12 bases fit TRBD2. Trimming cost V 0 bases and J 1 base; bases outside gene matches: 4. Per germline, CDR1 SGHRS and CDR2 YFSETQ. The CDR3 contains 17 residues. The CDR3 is CASSLGLAGVFQETQYF. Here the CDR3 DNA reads TGCGCCAGCAGCTTGGGACTAGCGGGGGTTTTCCAAGAGACCCAGTACTTC.